This record looks at one T cell receptor (beta chain) sequence and its context. This clonotype was recorded at least ten times. What this receptor recognizes is not known. The input lacks base qualities; no much larger clone sits a single base away. From its cysteine to its phenylalanine, the CDR3 spans 14 amino acids. CDR3 DNA only is kept here, 42 bases in frame from base 1. Per the germline V gene (reference sequence), PRHDT is the CDR1 and FYEKMQ is the CDR2. Trimming takes 5 bases from V and 5 bases from J, and the germline ends sit 16 bases apart. The data belong to a study of CD8 T cells in ankylosing spondylitis (dated by TCRdb to the late 2010s). With regard to the full study: The study set out to find disease-linked TCR variants by profiling T cell receptor beta repertoires in ankylosing spondylitis patients and healthy donors. In total, the full study cohort was made up of nearly 110 healthy donors and some 26 ankylosing spondylitis patients. Peripheral blood was sampled, and synovial fluid was additionally collected from ankylosing spondylitis patients.

Synovial fluid samples and blood samples obtained from the same ankylosing spondylitis patients were matched. Paper-wide results and their limitations: A CD8+ phenotype was shown by the disease-linked clones, which were found at relatively low frequencies in peripheral blood. Some motif variants were previously reported in synovial fluid and blood of reactive arthritis patients, suggesting common disease-initiation mechanisms. A TCR beta motif made up of 7 to 9 highly homologous amino acid variants appeared to be characteristic of blood from ankylosing spondylitis patients. The disease-linked clones were reported as significantly enriched in matched synovial fluid samples from ankylosing spondylitis patients.

Data came from an Illumina HiSeq 2500. Quantitative 5'-RACE with molecular barcodes was the method used to prepare the TCR beta libraries. The paper's data handling went like this. A new computational method, built on a probabilistic model of VDJ rearrangement, was used to identify disease-linked TCR variants. Through fastp at Q25 and MiXCR, TCRdb rebuilt clones from the public reads, retaining in-frame beta chains. Rows with a matching CDR3 protein are joined into one entry that keeps the most common DNA and genes. TCRdb's processing, not the authors', yielded these V and J calls. The sample table records approximately 150,000 distinct CDR3 sequences; 30% to 35% of these occur just once. The top ten hold about 5.5% of the sample.

Sequencing was performed on synovial fluid, either unsorted or a sorted T cell fraction (not recorded which). The receptor was isolated from a male donor with ankylosing spondylitis. The V gene is TRBV13 and the J gene is TRBJ2-7; the D gene could be TRBD1 or TRBD2, each one agreeing over 6 bases. In nucleotides, the sequence is TGTGCCAGCAGCCTTTCGGGGGCTGGAGACGAGCAGTACTTC. This is translated as CASSLSGAGDEQYF.